Below are 14 T cell receptor beta chains sequenced from a single sample in a study of blood T cells in healthy people across ages. Combining a sample-barcoded 5' primer with a J-beta primer mix, a second PCR ran for 7 to 11 cycles. TCRdb passed the 5' RACE reads through MiXCR, listing each CDR3 protein once. Among under 2,000,000 distinct CDR3 sequences listed, around 48% were seen once. The sample comprised blood. These receptors originate from a middle-aged woman in good health.

This clonotype was counted between two and nine times. The V gene is TRBV2, the J gene TRBJ1-2; D unclear. CDR1 and CDR2 from the germline V gene are SNHLY and FYNNEI. The CDR3 has 10 amino acids. The V end was cut by 1 base, the J end by 10 bases, with 4 bases between. CDR3 in amino acids: CASSEGIYTF. The CDR3 nucleotides read TGTGCCAGCAGTGAAGGAATCTACACCTTC.

The chain has TRBV4-3 and TRBJ2-5; D is possibly TRBD2 (5 bases). This CDR3 has 14 residues. Germline V gene data show CDR1 as LGHNA and CDR2 as YSLEER. V shed 3 bases and J shed 2 bases, with 10 bases lying between them. In DNA form, the CDR3 reads TGCGCCAGCAGCCACGGGGTAGGTCAAGAGACCCAGTACTTC. Translating it yields CASSHGVGQETQYF.

The CDR3 here is CASRSLSYVDTQYF. The CDR3 bases are TGTGCCAGCAGATCACTCTCTTACGTAGATACGCAGTATTTT. The chain joins TRBV4-2 to TRBJ2-3; no reliable D call. The V end lost 6 bases, the J end lost 5 bases, and 15 bases lay between the germline ends. In germline, CDR1 is LGHNA, CDR2 YNFKEQ. The CDR3 covers 14 residues.

This chain uses TRBV27 with TRBJ2-7; D not resolved. V was cut by 2 bases and J by 4 bases, with 12 bases left in between. The germline gives CDR1 MNHEY, CDR2 SMNVEV (reference sequence). There are 14 residues in the CDR3. CDR3 nucleotide sequence: TGTGCCAGCAGTTTACTATCCGGAAAATACGAGCAGTACTTC. Its protein is CASSLLSGKYEQYF.

The gene calls are TRBV12-3 or TRBV12-4 and TRBJ1-6; D gene unclear. V was trimmed by 5 bases and J by 0 bases, leaving 5 bases between them. This CDR3 has 14 residues. The CDR3 bases are TGTGCCAGCAGTACCCTCTCCTATAATTCACCCCTCCACTTT. Translating it yields CASSTLSYNSPLHF.

The chain combines TRBV20-1 with TRBJ2-3; D is unresolved. The CDR3 is 13 residues long. Between the trimmed V and J ends, which lost 4 bases and 5 bases, there was a span of 13 bases. CDR1 is DFQATT and CDR2 is SNEGSKA in the germline V gene (reference sequence). CDR3 region: CSAIFSALDTQYF. Written as DNA, the CDR3 is TGCAGTGCTATCTTTTCGGCTCTAGATACGCAGTATTTT.

V is TRBV10-3 and J is TRBJ2-7; D is uncertain. Trimming took 4 bases from V and 4 from J, leaving 17 bases between them. Per germline, CDR1 ENHRY and CDR2 SYGVKD. The CDR3 runs 15 residues. The CDR3 region is CAISAAGVPQYEQYF. The CDR3, as DNA: TGTGCCATCAGTGCTGCCGGTGTCCCTCAATACGAGCAGTACTTC.

The chain joins TRBV20-1 to TRBJ2-4, with 11 bases lining up with TRBD2. The V gene's germline CDR1 is DFQATT and CDR2 SNEGSKA (reference sequence). V was pared by 0 bases and J by 13 bases, with 11 bases of the junction left unmatched. The CDR3 totals 15 residues. The CDR3 sequence: CSARDQRLAGSRQYF. Written as DNA, the CDR3 is TGCAGTGCTAGAGATCAGAGACTAGCGGGAAGCCGGCAGTACTTC.

Points on this clonotype: Compared with germline, one end of the junction differs, possibly owing to a read error. The rearrangement uses TRBV6-6 and TRBJ2-5; TRBD2 matches at 11 bases. The germline CDR1 and CDR2 sequences are MNHNY and SVGAGI (reference sequence). The CDR3 consists of 11 residues. The CDR3 DNA is TGCGCCAGCAGTTCCGGACTAGCGGGGTACTTC. This codes for CASSSGLAGYF.

V usage is TRBV10-3 and J usage is TRBJ2-3, with 7 bases matching TRBD1. V lost 5 bases and J lost 5; bases outside the gene matches: 4. This CDR3 has 13 residues. CDR1 and CDR2 from the germline V gene are ENHRY and SYGVKD. CDR3 in DNA: TGTGCCATCAGTTCCTACAGGGGAGATACGCAGTATTTT. This encodes CAISSYRGDTQYF.

Regarding this clonotype: The germline gene is not matched at one end of the junction; a read error may be the cause. The chain is built from TRBV18 and TRBJ1-1; 7 nucleotides match TRBD1. Germline CDR1 KGHSH, CDR2 LQKENI. The CDR3 length is 18 residues. CDR3 sequence reads: CASPPVLQGPLMNTEAFF. DNA of the CDR3: TGTGCCAGCCCACCAGTCCTACAGGGGCCCCTAATGAACACTGAAGCTTTCTTT.

There are a few counts of this clonotype. This chain joins TRBV9 and TRBJ1-1; D gene unclear. Trimming shortened V by 3 bases and J by 4 bases, and 10 bases separated the two germline ends. This CDR3 has 13 residues. Germline CDR1 and CDR2: SGDLS and YYNGEE. DNA of the CDR3: TGTGCCAGCAGCGCCGATGGTAGCACTGAAGCTTTCTTT. Encoded protein: CASSADGSTEAFF.

Written as DNA, the CDR3 is TGCAGTGCTCCCCCTTCGGGGGTTGTAGAGACCCAGTACTTC. Translation: CSAPPSGVVETQYF. The genes are TRBV20-1 and TRBJ2-4; perhaps TRBD2 as D (6 bases). The tail of the sequence fits TRBJ2-5 better, so the J call may be wrong. Germline CDR1 reads DFQATT; CDR2 reads SNEGSKA (reference sequence). This CDR3 is 14 amino acids long.

This rearrangement joins TRBV3-1 to TRBJ1-2, with D maybe TRBD1 (5 bases). This CDR3 is built from 14 residues. The germline V and J ends were trimmed by 2 bases and 4 bases, with 11 bases remaining between them. Germline values: CDR1 LGHDT, CDR2 YNNKEL (reference sequence). CDR3 bases: TGTGCCAGCAGCCAACCGGGACGTCTCTATGGCTACACCTTC. It yields the protein CASSQPGRLYGYTF.